Sequencing of this TCR beta chain was carried out in a study of cytomegalovirus exposure and HLA in healthy donors. Study findings and constraints: A later analysis reported that several of the most significant clusters appeared to be linked to common viral pathogens, among them Epstein-Barr virus. The likely origin of a cluster of highly shared sequence variants was a sequencing artifact. Using a false discovery rate of 0.05, a later analysis showed that 16,951 TCR beta sequences were associated with HLA alleles.

Worth noting for this clone: Its target is not known.

The primer mix had 60 Vbeta and 13 Jbeta primers. Repertoires were generated with immunoSEQ multiplex PCR, while TCRdb's copy carries only in-frame clones and drops some. The sample lists about 67,000 clones, approximately 92% seen once, with around an eighth in the top ten. This receptor was taken from a woman aged 25-40 years in good health and CMV-seropositive. Material for sequencing was PBMCs.

CDR3 sequence: CASSYRGGASIPYF. DNA for the CDR3: TGTGCCAGCAGTTATCGGGGAGGGGCGTCTATTCCGTATTTT. The chain carries TRBV27 and TRBJ2-3; 7 nucleotides line up with TRBD2. The V and J ends lost 4 bases and 14 bases, in that order; junction bases with no gene match: 15. The CDR3 loop spans 14 amino acids. CDR1 is MNHEY and CDR2 is SMNVEV in the germline V gene (reference sequence).